This T cell receptor beta chain stems from a study of CD8 T cells in ankylosing spondylitis (dated by TCRdb to 2016 to 2017). For the study in its entirety: The study profiled T cell receptor beta repertoires in healthy donors and ankylosing spondylitis patients to find disease-linked TCR variants. The full study cohort was made up of 20 to 25 ankylosing spondylitis patients and about a hundred healthy donors. Peripheral blood samples were taken, and synovial fluid was additionally collected from ankylosing spondylitis patients. General conclusions and limits of the study: The disease-linked clones were reported as significantly enriched in matched synovial fluid samples from ankylosing spondylitis patients. The disease-linked clones had a CD8+ phenotype and were found at relatively low frequencies in peripheral blood. Some motif variants were previously reported in synovial fluid and blood of reactive arthritis patients, suggesting common disease-initiation mechanisms. A TCR beta motif of fewer than 10 highly homologous amino acid variants appeared characteristic of blood from ankylosing spondylitis patients.

Sequencing was performed on an Illumina HiSeq 2500. Quantitative 5'-RACE with molecular barcodes was the method used to prepare the TCR beta libraries. The study's own analysis went as follows. A new computational method based on a probabilistic model of VDJ rearrangement was used to identify disease-linked TCR variants. TCRdb applied fastp at Q25 and MiXCR to the public reads, then kept only in-frame beta chains. Rows matching on CDR3 protein sequence are summarized as one entry with the most common DNA and genes. These V and J calls originate from TCRdb's pipeline instead of the authors' own analysis. Here the sample has about 160,000 distinct CDR3 sequences; 9.8% occur a single time. The leading ten clones occupy roughly 15% of the sample. To note about this clonotype: The clone's antigen remains unknown. Base qualities are not recorded, but no much larger clone differs from it by a single base.

V is pared back by 4 bases and J by 5 bases, with 11 bases lying between the germline termini. The CDR3, from cysteine to phenylalanine, totals 12 residues. Only the CDR3 DNA stays, 36 bases, in frame from base 1. CDR1 and CDR2 were assigned from the germline V gene (reference sequence) as GTSNPN and SVGIG. The sequence is built from TRBV30 and TRBJ1-1, with the D gene call left open. The receptor was isolated from a female donor with ankylosing spondylitis or in good health (not recorded which). Sequenced: blood, either unsorted or a sorted T cell fraction (not recorded which). In nucleotide form, the sequence is TGTGCCTGGAATGTAGGAGGGACTGAAGCTTTCTTT. Its protein reads: CAWNVGGTEAFF.